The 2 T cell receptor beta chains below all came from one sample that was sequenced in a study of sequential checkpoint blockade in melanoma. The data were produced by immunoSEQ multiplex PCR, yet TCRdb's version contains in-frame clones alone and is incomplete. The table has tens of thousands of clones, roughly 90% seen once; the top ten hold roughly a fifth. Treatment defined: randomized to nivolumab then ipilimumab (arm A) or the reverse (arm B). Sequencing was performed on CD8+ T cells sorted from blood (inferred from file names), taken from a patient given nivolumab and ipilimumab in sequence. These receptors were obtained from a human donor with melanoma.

The CDR3 nucleotides are TGCGCCAGCAGCCAAGGCCGCGGGGCAGATACGCAGTATTTT. Translated, it gives CASSQGRGADTQYF. The chain has TRBV4-1 and TRBJ2-3, with D maybe TRBD2 (6 bases). The germline CDR1 and CDR2 sequences are MGHRA and YSYEKL. V gave up 1 base and J gave up 4 bases, with 9 bases separating them. CDR3 length equals 14 residues.

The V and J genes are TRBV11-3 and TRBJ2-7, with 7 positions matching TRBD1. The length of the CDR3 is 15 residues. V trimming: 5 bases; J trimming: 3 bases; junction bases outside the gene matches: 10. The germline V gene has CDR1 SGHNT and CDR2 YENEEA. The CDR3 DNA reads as TGTGCCAGCAGCCCCCAGGGGACAGACTACTACGAGCAGTACTTC. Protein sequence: CASSPQGTDYYEQYF.